This T cell receptor beta chain was sequenced during a study of cytomegalovirus exposure and HLA in healthy donors. The V and J ends lost 1 base and 9 bases respectively, with 10 bases between them. Germline V lookup: CDR1 SGHAT, CDR2 FQDESV (reference sequence). The CDR3 has 13 residues. Worth noting for this clone: Its target is unknown.

Study results and caveats: High sensitivity and specificity were reportedly achieved when the classifier diagnosed cytomegalovirus status. Immune exposure information available was restricted to CMV serostatus. With DRB1 most and HLA-C fewest, TCR association rates differed between HLA loci in a later analysis.

It was with 60 Vbeta and 13 Jbeta primers that the PCR ran. Here immunoSEQ multiplex PCR was the method, and the copy in TCRdb shows in-frame clones only, minus some. The sample includes about 210,000 clones, around 79% of them seen just once. This chain connects TRBV11-1 to TRBJ2-1; no firm D call. Sequencing was performed on PBMCs. The sequence came from a male donor in good health and CMV-seropositive. CDR3 DNA: TGTGCCAGCAGCTTAGAGCGAGTAGGTGAGCAGTTCTTC. Its translation is CASSLERVGEQFF.